The clone carrying this T cell receptor (beta chain) has just a few counts. Its antigen is unknown. These data belong to a study of post-analysis software for immune sequencing data. Overall study findings and caveats: The five TRBV segments detected at higher frequency in patients than in controls included TRBV5-6, TRBV5-1 and TRBV20-1. Batch-mates among the samples co-clustered strongly by F measure.

Germline V gene sequence: CDR1 DFQATT, CDR2 SNEGSKA (reference sequence). Between the trimmed V and J ends, which lost 8 bases and 0 bases, there was a span of 10 bases. The CDR3 is 13 amino acids. The TCR beta cDNA libraries contained unique molecular identifiers. A population of roughly 0.85 to 11 million T cells gave rise to about half a million cDNA molecules. In TCRdb, the PCR reads were re-called with MiXCR into one record per CDR3 protein. Here the sample spans roughly 540,000 distinct CDR3 sequences, less than 40% being singletons. J is TRBJ1-4 and V is TRBV20-1; D ambiguous. The sequence derives from a girl younger than 18 with multiple sclerosis. Sequencing was done on a sample of blood. Written as DNA, the CDR3 is TGCAGTCCCCGGGTATCAACTAATGAAAAACTGTTTTTT. Amino acid sequence: CSPRVSTNEKLFF.